The clone carrying this T cell receptor (beta chain) has a handful of counts. Its antigen is unknown. Reared together, all three twin pairs probably met the same infectious agents and vaccines. CDR1 is LGHDT and CDR2 is YNNKEL in the germline V gene (reference sequence). The V segment lost 0 bases and the J segment 0 bases; nucleotides outside the gene matches: 11. The CDR3 loop spans 20 amino acids. This sample is part of a study of identical twins' blood T cells. General study results and limits: Twins shared more top CDR3 clonotypes than unrelated donors did. V gene usage reportedly matched far better within twin pairs than unrelated donors.

A previously described protocol, modified, built RNA-based TCR cDNA libraries. MiXCR, applied by TCRdb to the 5' RACE reads, yields one record per CDR3 protein. Of 350,000 to 450,000 distinct CDR3 sequences listed, 28% are singletons. The TCR sequence derives from a woman aged 18 to 49 in good health. Material for sequencing was PBMCs. The chain links TRBV3-1 to TRBJ2-3; 11 nucleotides line up with TRBD2. The chain's CDR3 is CASSQEKTSGSEGSTDTQYF. The CDR3 DNA sequence: TGTGCCAGCAGCCAAGAAAAAACTAGCGGGAGTGAAGGGAGCACAGATACGCAGTATTTT.